The present T cell receptor beta chain was sequenced within a study of T cells after posttransplantation cyclophosphamide. Germline loops: CDR1 ENHRY, CDR2 SYGVKD. There are 14 residues in the CDR3. V was cut by 0 bases and J by 5 bases, with 9 bases left in between. The table came from immunoSEQ multiplex PCR; TCRdb's copy has only in-frame clones and leaves some out. Counted here are around 23,000 clones, roughly 85% occurring once; the ten biggest clones make up roughly 2.2%. Sampled 1 year posttransplant, controls received myeloablative marrow transplants, methotrexate and a calcineurin inhibitor.

The genes are TRBV10-3 and TRBJ2-3, with D unresolved. Here the sequenced sample was PBMCs, taken roughly a year after allogeneic stem cell transplant with calcineurin inhibitor and methotrexate. This sequence originates from a female patient in her thirties or forties who received an allogeneic stem cell transplant from an unrelated donor, was CMV-positive, and had acute and chronic GVHD. Some T cells may be transferred from the graft donor. CDR3 region: CAISESQTQDTQYF. The CDR3 DNA follows: TGTGCCATCAGTGAGTCGCAGACACAAGATACGCAGTATTTT.